The clone carrying this TCR beta chain has only a few counts. The antigen remains unidentified. These data come from a study of T cell repertoires in cytomegalovirus infection. One entry per CDR3 protein, called by TCRdb with MiXCR from the reads. The table shows fewer than 130,000 distinct CDR3 sequences, with less than 55% occurring only once. V shed 2 bases and J 8 bases; nucleotides not matched to a gene: 4. The CDR3 is 14 residues long. CDR1 and CDR2 (germline): MNHEY, SVGAGI. This receptor was taken from a human donor in good health (CMV status not recorded). Some clones in this sample may be carry-over from other donors' samples. Sequences were derived from CD8+ T cells from cultured PBMCs, sampled from culture after CMV antigen stimulation. The chain links TRBV6-5 to TRBJ2-1; 9 bases map to TRBD2. The CDR3 sequence: CASSYGPSGDEQFF. DNA of the CDR3: TGTGCCAGCAGTTACGGGCCTAGCGGGGATGAGCAGTTCTTC.